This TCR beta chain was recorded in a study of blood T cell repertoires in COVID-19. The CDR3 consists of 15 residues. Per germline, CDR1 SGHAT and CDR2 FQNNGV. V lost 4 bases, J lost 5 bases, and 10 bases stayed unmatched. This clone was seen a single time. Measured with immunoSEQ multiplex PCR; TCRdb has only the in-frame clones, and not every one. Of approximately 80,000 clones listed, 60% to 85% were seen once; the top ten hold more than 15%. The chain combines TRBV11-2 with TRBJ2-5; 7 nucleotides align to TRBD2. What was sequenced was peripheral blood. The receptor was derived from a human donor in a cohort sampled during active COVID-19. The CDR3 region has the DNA TGTGCCAGCAGCTCCGTAGGGAGGGCGGTGGAGACCCAGTACTTC. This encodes CASSSVGRAVETQYF.